Sequencing of this T cell receptor (beta chain) was carried out in a study of metastatic and nonmetastatic thyroid tumors (dated by TCRdb to 2019 to 2021). For the wider study: Repertoires from peripheral blood and from tumor or nodule tissue samples of malignant and benign thyroid patients were compared.

Broader findings and caveats from the paper: TCR beta diversity was reported as significantly higher in malignant tumors than in benign nodules, in both blood and tumor samples.

The library was made by PCR. Sequenced on an Illumina HiSeq 4000. High-throughput sequencing was used to profile the TCR beta-chain CDR3 region of each patient. The published analysis was carried out like this. A classifier to discriminate distant-metastatic papillary thyroid cancer patients was built from CDR3 differences across clinicopathological groups. The Shannon index was used to measure repertoire diversity, and the Morisita-Horn index was used to measure how similar tumor and blood repertoires were. TCRdb reran the public reads through fastp at Q25 and MiXCR, keeping productive beta chains. TCRdb, rather than the study authors, made the V and J calls. The sample includes around 30,000 clones, with 3.5% to 5% observed a single time. Over 20% of the sample belongs to the ten largest clones. No patient had received any treatment before thyroid surgery. Using T-cell receptor beta sequencing, the researchers looked back retrospectively at clinical samples from patients, gathered between the early 2010s and the late 2010s.

The CDR3 numbers 14 residues from cysteine through phenylalanine. Left in the record is the CDR3 DNA by itself, 42 bases read in frame from the first base. The germline V gene (reference sequence) specifies MNHEY as CDR1 and SMNVEV as CDR2. Deletion took 4 bases off V and 2 bases off J, with a span of 9 bases between the germline ends. This clone is labeled medium-sized (0.01 to 0.1%). It has no known antigen specificity. The input lacks base qualities; no much larger clone sits a single base away. This receptor was identified in a female donor with papillary thyroid cancer or a benign thyroid nodule (not recorded which). Some clones in this sample may be carry-over from other donors' samples. The rearrangement combines TRBV27 with TRBJ2-1; too little of a D gene remains to name it. The sequencing sample was made of blood. The sequenced DNA is TGTGCCAGCAGTTCCAGATCCACCTACAATGAGCAGTTCTTC. Its coded protein is CASSSRSTYNEQFF.